The rows below give T cell receptor beta chains drawn from one sample of a study of cytotoxic CD8 clonotypes in ibrutinib-treated CLL. Clones were read by immunoSEQ multiplex PCR, and TCRdb kept only the in-frame ones, dropping some. The sample consists of about 76,000 clones, roughly 80% of them appearing once. Sequences were derived from PBMCs, sampled after 24 months of ibrutinib treatment. All receptors come from a human donor with chronic lymphocytic leukemia. The CDR3 runs from the conserved cysteine through the conserved F or W. Each record gives: V gene, J gene, CDR3 protein.

TRBV2	TRBJ2-2	CASGSTGELFF
TRBV5-1	TRBJ2-7	CASSLGGPPYEQYF
TRBV7-8	TRBJ1-2	CASRSRGSEGYTF
TRBV5-4	TRBJ2-2	CASSLDPSGTVTGELFF
TRBV6-5	TRBJ2-7	CASSLTSLRGPYEQYF
TRBV2	TRBJ2-7	CASSGRGEQYF
TRBV10-3	TRBJ2-2	CAISDILAGGSGELFF
TRBV5-6	TRBJ1-1	CASSRQGVSAFF
TRBV6-5	TRBJ1-2	CASSSSGTGYGYTF
TRBV6-5	TRBJ2-1	CASRSYNEQFF
TRBV27	TRBJ2-7	CASSRSGRVYEQYF
TRBV27	TRBJ2-7	CASSLWDRVGEQYF
TRBV28	TRBJ2-7	CASSLSRAHEQYF
TRBV7-8	TRBJ1-2	CASSSIIWGTADRPNYGYTF
TRBV19	TRBJ2-6	CASSGGQVISGANVLTF
TRBV7-2	TRBJ2-1	CASRSSGSSYNEQFF
TRBV5-1	TRBJ1-4	CASSNSGQGAGEKLFF
TRBV4-3	TRBJ2-3	CASSPRLGTDTQYF
TRBV30	TRBJ2-3	CAWSVGSGPTDTQYF
TRBV6-1	TRBJ1-2	CASSPRGPGRDGYTF